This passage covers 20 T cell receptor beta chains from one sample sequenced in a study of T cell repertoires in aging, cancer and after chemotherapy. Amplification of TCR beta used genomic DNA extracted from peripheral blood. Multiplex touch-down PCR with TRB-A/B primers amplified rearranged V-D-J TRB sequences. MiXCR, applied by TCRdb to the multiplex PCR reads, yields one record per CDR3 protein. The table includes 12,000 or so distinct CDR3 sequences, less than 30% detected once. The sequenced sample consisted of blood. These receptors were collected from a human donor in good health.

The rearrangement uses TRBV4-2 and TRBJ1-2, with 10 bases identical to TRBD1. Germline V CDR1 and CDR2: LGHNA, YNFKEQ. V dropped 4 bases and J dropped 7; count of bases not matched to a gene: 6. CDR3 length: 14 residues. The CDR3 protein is CASSLGGTGAGYTF. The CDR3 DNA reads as TGTGCCAGCAGCCTCGGTGGGACAGGGGCTGGCTACACCTTC.

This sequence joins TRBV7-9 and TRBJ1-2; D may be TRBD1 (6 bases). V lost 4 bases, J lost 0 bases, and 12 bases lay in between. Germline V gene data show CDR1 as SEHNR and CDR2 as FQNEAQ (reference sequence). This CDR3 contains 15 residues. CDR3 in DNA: TGTGCCAGCAGCTCCCAGGGGAAAGCTAACTATGGCTACACCTTC. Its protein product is CASSSQGKANYGYTF.

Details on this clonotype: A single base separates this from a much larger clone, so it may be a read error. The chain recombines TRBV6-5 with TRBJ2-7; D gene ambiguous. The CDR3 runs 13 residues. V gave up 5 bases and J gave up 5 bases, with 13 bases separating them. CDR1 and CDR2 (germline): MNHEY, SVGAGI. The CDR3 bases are TGTGCCAGCAGTCTCGGACCAGAAAACGAGCAGTACTTC. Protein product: CASSLGPENEQYF.

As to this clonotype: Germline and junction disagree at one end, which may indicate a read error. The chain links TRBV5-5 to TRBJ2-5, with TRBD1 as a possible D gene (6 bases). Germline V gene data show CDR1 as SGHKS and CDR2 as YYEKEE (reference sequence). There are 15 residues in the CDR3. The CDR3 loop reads CASSQRVGPEGAQYF. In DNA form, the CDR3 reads TGCGCCAGCAGCCAAAGGGTGGGCCCTGAGGGGGCCCAGTACTTC.

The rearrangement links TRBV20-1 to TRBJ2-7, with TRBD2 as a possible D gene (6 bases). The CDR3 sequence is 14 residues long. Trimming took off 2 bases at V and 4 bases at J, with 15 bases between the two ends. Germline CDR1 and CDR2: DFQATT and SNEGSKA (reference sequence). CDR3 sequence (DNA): TGCAGTGCTAGATACCGGGGGTTTTCTTACGAGCAGTACTTC. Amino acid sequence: CSARYRGFSYEQYF.

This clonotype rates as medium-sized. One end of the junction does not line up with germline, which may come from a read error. CDR3 in amino acids: CASSSSGTGIQGF. The CDR3 DNA follows: TGTGCCAGCAGTTCCTCCGGGACAGGGATTCAAGGGTTC. This rearrangement joins TRBV6-5 to TRBJ2-7; 9 nucleotides match TRBD1. In germline, CDR1 is MNHEY, CDR2 SVGAGI. The length of the CDR3 is 13 residues.

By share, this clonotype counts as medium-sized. The CDR3 sequence is CASRNRANYGYTF. The CDR3 DNA reads as TGTGCCAGTAGGAACAGGGCGAACTATGGCTACACCTTC. This sequence joins TRBV19 and TRBJ1-2; D perhaps matches TRBD1 (6 bases). V was cut by 6 bases and J by 2 bases, with 10 bases left in between. The V gene's germline CDR1 is LNHDA and CDR2 SQIVND (reference sequence). CDR3 length: 13 amino acids.

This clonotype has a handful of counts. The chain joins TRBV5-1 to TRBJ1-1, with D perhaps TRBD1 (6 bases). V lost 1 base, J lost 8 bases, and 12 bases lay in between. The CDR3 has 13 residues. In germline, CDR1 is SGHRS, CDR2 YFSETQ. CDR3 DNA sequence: TGCGCCAGCAGCTTGTATGGAGGGGGGGAAGCTTTCTTT. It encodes CASSLYGGGEAFF.

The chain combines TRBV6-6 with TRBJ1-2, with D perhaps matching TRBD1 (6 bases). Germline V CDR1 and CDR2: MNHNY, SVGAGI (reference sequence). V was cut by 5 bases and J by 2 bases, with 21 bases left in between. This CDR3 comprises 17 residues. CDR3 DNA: TGTGCCAGCAGTCAAAGGGGGGCCGGGACGGACAACTATGGCTACACCTTC. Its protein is CASSQRGAGTDNYGYTF.

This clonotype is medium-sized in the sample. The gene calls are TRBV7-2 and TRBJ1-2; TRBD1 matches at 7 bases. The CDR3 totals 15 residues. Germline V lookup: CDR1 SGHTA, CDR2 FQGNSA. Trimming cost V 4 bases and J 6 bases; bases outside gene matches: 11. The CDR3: CASSSRQGGRNGYTF. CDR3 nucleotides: TGTGCCAGCAGCTCTCGACAGGGAGGGCGGAATGGCTACACCTTC. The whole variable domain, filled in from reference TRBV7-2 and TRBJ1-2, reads GAGVSQSPSNKVTEKGKDVELRCDPISGHTALYWYRQSLGQGLEFLIYFQGNSAPDKSGLPSDRFSAERTGGSVSTLTIQRTQQEDSAVYLCASSSRQGGRNGYTFGSGTRLTVV.

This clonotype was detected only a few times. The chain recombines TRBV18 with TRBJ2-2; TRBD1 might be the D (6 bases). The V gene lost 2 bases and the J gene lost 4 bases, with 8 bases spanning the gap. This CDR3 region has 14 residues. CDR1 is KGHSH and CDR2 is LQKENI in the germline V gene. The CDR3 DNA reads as TGTGCCAGCTCACCAACAGGGCCCACCGGGGAGCTGTTTTTT. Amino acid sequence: CASSPTGPTGELFF.

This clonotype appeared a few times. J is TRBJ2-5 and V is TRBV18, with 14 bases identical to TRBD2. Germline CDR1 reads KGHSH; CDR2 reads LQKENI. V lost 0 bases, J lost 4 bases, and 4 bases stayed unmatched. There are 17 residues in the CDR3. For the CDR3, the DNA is TGTGCCAGCTCACCACCGGTAGGGACTAGCGGGAGAGAGACCCAGTACTTC. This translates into CASSPPVGTSGRETQYF.

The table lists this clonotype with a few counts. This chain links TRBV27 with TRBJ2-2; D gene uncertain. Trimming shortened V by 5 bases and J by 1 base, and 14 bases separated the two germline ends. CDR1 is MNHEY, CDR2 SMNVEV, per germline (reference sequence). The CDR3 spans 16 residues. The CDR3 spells CASSPGYGQNTGELFF. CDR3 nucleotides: TGTGCCAGCAGTCCCGGATATGGGCAGAACACCGGGGAGCTGTTTTTT.

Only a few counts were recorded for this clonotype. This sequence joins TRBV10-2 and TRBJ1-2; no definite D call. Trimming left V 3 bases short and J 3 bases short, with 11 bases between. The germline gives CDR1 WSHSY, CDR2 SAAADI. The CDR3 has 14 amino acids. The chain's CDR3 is CASSEGRRDYGYTF. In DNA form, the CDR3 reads TGCGCCAGCAGTGAAGGTCGGAGAGACTATGGCTACACCTTC.

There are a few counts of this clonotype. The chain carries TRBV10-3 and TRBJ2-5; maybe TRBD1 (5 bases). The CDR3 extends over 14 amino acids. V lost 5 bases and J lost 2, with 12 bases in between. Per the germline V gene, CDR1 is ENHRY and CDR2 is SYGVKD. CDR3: CAISPTVGQETQYF. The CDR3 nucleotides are TGTGCCATCAGTCCGACAGTGGGTCAAGAGACCCAGTACTTC.

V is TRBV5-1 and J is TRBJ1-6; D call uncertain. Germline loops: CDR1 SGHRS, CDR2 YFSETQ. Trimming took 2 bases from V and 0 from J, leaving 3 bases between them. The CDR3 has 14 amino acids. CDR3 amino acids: CASSLGSYNSPLHF. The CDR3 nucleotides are TGCGCCAGCAGCTTAGGCTCCTATAATTCACCCCTCCACTTT. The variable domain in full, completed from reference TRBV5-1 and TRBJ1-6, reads KAGVTQTPRYLIKTRGQQVTLSCSPISGHRSVSWYQQTPGQGLQFLFEYFSETQRNKGNFPGRFSGRQFSNSRSEMNVSTLELGDSALYLCASSLGSYNSPLHFGNGTRLTVT.

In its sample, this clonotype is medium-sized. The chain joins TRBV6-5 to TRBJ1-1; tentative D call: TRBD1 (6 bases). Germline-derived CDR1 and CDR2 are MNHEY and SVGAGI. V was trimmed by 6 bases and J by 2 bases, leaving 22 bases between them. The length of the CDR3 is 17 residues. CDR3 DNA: TGTGCCAGCAGCTCTCTCAACAGGGTCGATATCAACACTGAAGCTTTCTTT. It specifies CASSSLNRVDINTEAFF.

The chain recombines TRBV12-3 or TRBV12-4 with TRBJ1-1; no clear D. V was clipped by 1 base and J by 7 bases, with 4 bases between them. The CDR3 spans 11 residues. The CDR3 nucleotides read TGTGCCAGCAGTTTAGACAGTGAAGCTTTCTTT. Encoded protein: CASSLDSEAFF.

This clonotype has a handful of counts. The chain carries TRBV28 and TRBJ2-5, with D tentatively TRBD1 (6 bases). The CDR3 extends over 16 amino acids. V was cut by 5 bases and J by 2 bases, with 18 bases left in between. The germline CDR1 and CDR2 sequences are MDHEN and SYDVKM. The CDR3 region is CASSRLRGTWQETQYF. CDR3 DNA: TGTGCCAGCAGTCGCCTGAGGGGGACGTGGCAAGAGACCCAGTACTTC.

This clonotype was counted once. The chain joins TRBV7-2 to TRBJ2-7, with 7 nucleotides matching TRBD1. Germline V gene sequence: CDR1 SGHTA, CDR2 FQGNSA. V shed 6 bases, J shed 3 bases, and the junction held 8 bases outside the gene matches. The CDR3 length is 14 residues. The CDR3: CASSFGDRVYEQYF. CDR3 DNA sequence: TGTGCCAGCAGTTTCGGAGACAGGGTCTACGAGCAGTACTTC. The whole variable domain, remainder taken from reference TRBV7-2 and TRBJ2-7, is GAGVSQSPSNKVTEKGKDVELRCDPISGHTALYWYRQSLGQGLEFLIYFQGNSAPDKSGLPSDRFSAERTGGSVSTLTIQRTQQEDSAVYLCASSFGDRVYEQYFGPGTRLTVT.